These T cell receptor beta chains were read from a single sample in a study of blood T cell repertoires in COVID-19. Assay: immunoSEQ multiplex PCR; the TCRdb copy retains only in-frame clones and omits some. This repertoire shows about 130,000 clones, around nine tenths found once; its top ten account for 18%. What was sequenced was peripheral blood. The receptors originated from a middle-aged man with active or convalescent COVID-19. Both conserved end residues are trimmed from each CDR3.

TRBJ2-7 TRBV2 ASSSRTGTGEQY
TRBJ2-1 TRBV5-4 ASSPGIADYNEQF
TRBJ2-1 TRBV5-6 ASSPGLMYNEQF
TRBJ2-7 TRBV3-1/TRBV3-2 ASSRGLALVTGEQY
TRBJ1-4 TRBV9 ASSAAGREKLF
TRBJ1-1 TRBV6-5 ASTWGGQGTEAF
TRBJ2-1 TRBV29-1 SVFSSYNEQF
TRBJ2-4 TRBV6-5 ASYDLAKNIQY
TRBJ1-2 TRBV19 ASSMGQGYGYT
TRBJ1-4 TRBV19 ASSTSNSNEKLF
TRBJ2-3 TRBV11-2 ASSSGQGGDTDTQY
TRBJ2-5 TRBV5-1 ASSLEAGGRLTQY
TRBJ1-2 TRBV19 ASYRDSTFESYGYT
TRBJ2-1 TRBV24-1 ATSDFKAGLRVDEQF
TRBJ1-1 TRBV7-2 ASSLPGMNTEAF
TRBJ1-5 TRBV19 ASSILQGAVQPQH
TRBJ2-3 TRBV4-1 ASSQAAGGVSSSTQY